The rows below give T cell receptor beta chains drawn from one sample of a study of shared clonotypes between healthy human individuals. TCRdb's copy holds only in-frame clones and misses some; the assay was immunoSEQ multiplex PCR. The sample lists fewer than 600,000 clones; 75% to 85% were seen once. Sample: PBMCs. The receptors derive from a woman aged 40-49 years in good health. Some clones in this sample may be carry-over from other donors' samples. Each CDR3 is given with its conserved first and last residue.

cdr3_aa | v_call
CASSLEIRYEQYF | TRBV7-2
CASSLGIGEQFF | TRBV28
CASSIAGAQETQYF | TRBV19
CAWSFTMGRTEAFF | TRBV30
CASSPLPSTDRADEKLFF | TRBV5-1
CASSVALYQGSGNTIYF | TRBV9
CASRPPFVNEQFF | TRBV5-6
CASSLGTSGSTDTQYF | TRBV5-1
CASSLRGKTFGNTIYF | TRBV7-9
CASSPTGAAEVAEAFF | TRBV18
CASSLGQGLETQYF | TRBV7-9
CASGGGLYNEQFF | TRBV6-6
CASSGDRATYGYTF | TRBV2
CATGGETQYF | TRBV28
CSVEVSGKRLFF | TRBV29-1
CASHKTGVEGTGELFF | TRBV9
CASSIPGWTEAFF | TRBV7-3
CASSLSASLSYEQYF | TRBV18
CASSGGRGGPYNEQFF | TRBV19
CASSPGTSGRQTQYF | TRBV18
CASSERLAGAYEQYF | TRBV2
CSVVRGYNEQFF | TRBV29-1
CASSGRGGDGDTQYF | TRBV6-1
CAWSKAGSDNSPLHF | TRBV30
CASSALAGAGHEQYF | TRBV5-1
CASSDLLAGADEQFF | TRBV6-1
CASSLAGGQGGTYEQYF | TRBV11-2
CASSSGTSGNHEQFF | TRBV7-9
CASSLIPPPSYEQYF | TRBV28
CASSRGSGTWEQYF | TRBV2
CASSGSVQETQYF | TRBV19
CASTRVLAANTGELFF | TRBV7-2
CASSSGQLLNQETQYF | TRBV5-4
CASSRAGVDEQYF | TRBV7-3
CAWGSISGTIQFF | TRBV30
CASSSGTGHGELFF | TRBV10-1
CASSIGGRDTQYF | TRBV19
CASSPGLAGGYTQYF | TRBV7-3
CASSSRQGVGEKLFF | TRBV28
CASSEMTANYGYTF | TRBV6-1
CSVEVGQTAKNIQYF | TRBV29-1
CATAGTSGRDNEQFF | TRBV2
CASSFFMHAYSGSMGETQYF | TRBV5-1
CASSPRAGGSYEQYF | TRBV19
CASSWGRGTDTQYF | TRBV5-1
CASSLPGRTGELFF | TRBV5-1
CASSPRDSFQKLFF | TRBV2
CAIRGTSGRYYEQYF | TRBV10-3
CASSEGTGGGQETQYF | TRBV6-4
CASSPLSQGETQYF | TRBV18
CASSVDPSGSYEQYF | TRBV9
CASSEGVDTDTQYF | TRBV6-1
CASSFGGRGYNEQFF | TRBV27
CASMIAGASSGANVLTF | TRBV28